This is a list of T cell receptor beta chains from one sample in a study of T cells after yellow fever vaccination. TCRdb analysed the 5' RACE reads with MiXCR anew, one entry per CDR3 protein. The profile shows 620,000 or so distinct CDR3 sequences, 9% to 15% of them singletons. The sequenced sample was PBMCs, obtained on the day of the yellow fever booster vaccination. All receptors come from a man aged 25 to 40 who received the YFV17D yellow fever vaccine. Both conserved end residues are part of each CDR3. A D gene is named only where the DNA matches it firmly. Clone sizes are given selectively: once, few, many, or a class where the clone is expanded.

>TRBV7-2|-|-|TRBJ2-7
TGTGCCAGCAGCTTAGGGGGGGCGCTCCCCTCCTACGAGCAGTACTTC
CASSLGGALPSYEQYF
>TRBV28|-|few|TRBJ2-5
TGTGCCAGCAGTCAGACTAGACGGTTAGAGACCCAGTACTTC
CASSQTRRLETQYF
>TRBV4-3|-|-|TRBJ2-1
TGCGCCAGCAGCCAAGTAGTGGGAGACTTGCAGTTCTTC
CASSQVVGDLQFF
>TRBV20-1|TRBD2|few|TRBJ2-3
TGCAGTGTTTCGACTAGCGGGAGCTATACGCAGTATTTT
CSVSTSGSYTQYF
>TRBV10-2|-|-|TRBJ1-3
TGCGCCAGTATGAGCTCTGGAAACACCATATATTTT
CASMSSGNTIYF
>TRBV9|TRBD2|few|TRBJ2-7
TGTGCCAGCAGCGTAGGAGGGGGTAGCGGGGCCTACGAGCAGTACTTC
CASSVGGGSGAYEQYF
>TRBV5-1|TRBD2|many|TRBJ2-5
TGCGCCAGCAGCCCGGCGGCGGGAGTTACTGAGACCCAGTACTTC
CASSPAAGVTETQYF
>TRBV5-1|TRBD1|-|TRBJ1-2
TGCGCCAGCAGCTCCGACAGGGGAGACTATGGCTACACCTTC
CASSSDRGDYGYTF
>TRBV7-2|-|few|TRBJ1-6
TGTGCCAGCAGCCCGGACTTCCCTTCACCCCTCCACTTT
CASSPDFPSPLHF
>TRBV7-8|-|-|TRBJ2-2
TGTGCCAGCAGCCAGGGGAGCCTAATTTCCGGGGAGCTGTTTTTT
CASSQGSLISGELFF
>TRBV20-1|TRBD1|-|TRBJ2-1
TGCAGTGCTAATACGGGACAGGGTGGGTACAATGAGCAGTTCTTC
CSANTGQGGYNEQFF
>TRBV7-6|TRBD1|many|TRBJ2-7
TGTGCCAGCAGCCGGGACAGGGGGCGCATCGAGCAGTACTTC
CASSRDRGRIEQYF
>TRBV5-1|TRBD2|few|TRBJ2-2
TGCGCCAGCTTGGATGCGGGAGGGGTCACCGGGGAGCTGTTTTTT
CASLDAGGVTGELFF
>TRBV20-1|-|few|TRBJ2-5
TGCAGTGCGGCATGGGCAGGAGAGACCCAGTACTTC
CSAAWAGETQYF
>TRBV29-1|TRBD1|-|TRBJ2-7
TGCAGCGTTTCCGGGACAGAGAGCTCCTACGAGCAGTACTTC
CSVSGTESSYEQYF
>TRBV11-1|-|few|TRBJ2-5
TGTGCCAGCAGCGGGTGGCGTGTTGATAGCGGTTACCAAGAGACCCAGTACTTC
CASSGWRVDSGYQETQYF
>TRBV6-2/TRBV6-3|-|-|TRBJ2-1
TGTGCCAGCAGTTATTCTAGAATCAATGAGCAGTTCTTC
CASSYSRINEQFF
>TRBV5-1|TRBD1|-|TRBJ2-7
TGCGCCAGCAGTGGTTCCGACCCAACAGGGGCGTTCTCCTACGAGCAGTACTTC
CASSGSDPTGAFSYEQYF
>TRBV18|-|-|TRBJ2-1
TGTGCCAGCTCACCACGAGGATTGATCGATGAGCAGTTCTTC
CASSPRGLIDEQFF
>TRBV4-3|-|few|TRBJ1-3
TGCGCCAGCAGCCAACCGGGTTCAAACACCATATATTTT
CASSQPGSNTIYF
>TRBV20-1|-|-|TRBJ2-1
TGCAGTGCTCAGGGAATAGATGAGCAGTTCTTC
CSAQGIDEQFF
>TRBV12-3/TRBV12-4|-|-|TRBJ2-7
TGTGCCAGCCGTTTCGCAGGATCCTACGAGCAGTACTTC
CASRFAGSYEQYF
>TRBV6-2/TRBV6-3|-|-|TRBJ1-5
TGTGCCAGCAGTTACAACAGGATTCAGCCCCAGCATTTT
CASSYNRIQPQHF
>TRBV5-1|TRBD1|-|TRBJ2-5
TGCGCCAGCAGCTTGGAAGGGACAGGGCCTTTGGAGACCCAGTACTTC
CASSLEGTGPLETQYF
>TRBV7-8|TRBD2|few|TRBJ2-5
TGTGCCAGCAGCTTTATTGGCGGGGGAGAGACCCAGTACTTC
CASSFIGGGETQYF
>TRBV7-2|TRBD2|many|TRBJ2-5
TGTGCCAGCAGCCCGCAGCGGGGTGGAGAGACCCAGTACTTC
CASSPQRGGETQYF
>TRBV12-3/TRBV12-4|-|many|TRBJ2-2
TGTGCCAGCAGTTTTGGGACTGCGAACACCGGGGAGCTGTTTTTT
CASSFGTANTGELFF
>TRBV6-5|-|few|TRBJ2-3
TGTGCCAGCAGTTACCTTATTAGCGATACGCAGTATTTT
CASSYLISDTQYF
>TRBV19|TRBD1|-|TRBJ2-7
TGTGCCAGTAGAATGACAGGGACCTACGAGCAGTACTTC
CASRMTGTYEQYF
>TRBV27|TRBD2|few|TRBJ2-1
TGTGCCAGCAGTTTGGGACTAGCGGGCCTCAATGAGCAGTTCTTC
CASSLGLAGLNEQFF
>TRBV7-8|-|-|TRBJ2-1
TGTGCCAGCAGCTCCGGGAGTCTCAAGTTCTTC
CASSSGSLKFF
>TRBV7-9|-|few|TRBJ1-5
TGTGCCAGCAGCCTTACAGCGGAGCCCCAGCATTTT
CASSLTAEPQHF
>TRBV27|TRBD1|-|TRBJ1-2
TGTGCCAGCAGCCTCTCGACAGGGGGCTATGGCTACACCTTC
CASSLSTGGYGYTF
>TRBV7-2|-|few|TRBJ2-1
TGTGCCAGCAGCCCCGTATTAGGGGGTCTGTTCTTC
CASSPVLGGLFF
>TRBV30|-|few|TRBJ1-6
TGTGCCTCCACATCGTACTCCTATAATTCACCCCTCCACTTT
CASTSYSYNSPLHF
>TRBV24-1|TRBD2|-|TRBJ2-1
TGTGCCACCAGTGAGTCAGCGGGAGTTGTGCAGTTCTTC
CATSESAGVVQFF
>TRBV28|-|-|TRBJ2-3
TGTGCCAGCGCCAGTGGGGGAGCAGGGGCAGATACGCAGTATTTT
CASASGGAGADTQYF
>TRBV29-1|-|few|TRBJ2-5
TGCAGCGTTGTTACTGAACAAGAGACCCAGTACTTC
CSVVTEQETQYF
>TRBV3-1|-|once|TRBJ2-1
TGTGCCAGCAACAGCAGGGTCAATGAGCAGTTCTTC
CASNSRVNEQFF
>TRBV4-3|-|-|TRBJ1-2
TGCGCCAGCAGCCTCTCAAGGTTGGAGACTTTCTATGGCTACACCTTC
CASSLSRLETFYGYTF
>TRBV6-5|TRBD1|few|TRBJ2-1
TGTGCCAGCAGTTGGGACAGAAACTACAATGAGCAGTTCTTC
CASSWDRNYNEQFF
>TRBV30|-|few|TRBJ2-4
TGTGCCGCCTCTGAAGGGGGGGAAAACATTCAGTACTTC
CAASEGGENIQYF
>TRBV5-8|TRBD2|-|TRBJ2-3
TGTGCCAGCAGCCTGGGACTAGCGGGAGTGCAAGATACGCAGTATTTT
CASSLGLAGVQDTQYF
>TRBV5-1|TRBD2|many|TRBJ2-3
TGCGCCAGCAGCTTAGCCGGGACTAGCGCGACCACAGATACGCAGTATTTT
CASSLAGTSATTDTQYF
>TRBV18|-|-|TRBJ2-5
TGTGCCAGCTCACCACTCTCGGGAGCAGAGACCCAGTACTTC
CASSPLSGAETQYF
>TRBV3-1|TRBD2|few|TRBJ2-1
TGTGCCAGCAGCCAAGATTCAAGCGGGATAGTCTACAATGAGCAGTTCTTC
CASSQDSSGIVYNEQFF
>TRBV5-1|-|-|TRBJ2-4
TGCGCCAGCAAGAAGGGGCTAGAGAACATTCAGTACTTC
CASKKGLENIQYF
>TRBV5-1|TRBD2|-|TRBJ2-7
TGCGCCAGCAGCGTAACTAGCGGGGAAACCTACGAGCAGTACTTC
CASSVTSGETYEQYF
>TRBV21-1|-|few|TRBJ2-1
TGTGCCAGCAGCAAAGTTGGGCGGGAGAGGTACAATGAGCAGTTCTTC
CASSKVGRERYNEQFF
>TRBV6-1|TRBD2|many|TRBJ2-7
TGTGCCAGCAGACTAATTAGCGGGAGCTCCTACGAGCAGTACTTC
CASRLISGSSYEQYF
>TRBV12-3/TRBV12-4|TRBD2|few|TRBJ2-5
TGTGCCAGCACCAGACTTCCGGCTAGCGGGACCCAAGAGACCCAGTACTTC
CASTRLPASGTQETQYF
>TRBV7-9|TRBD2|-|TRBJ2-2
TGTGCCAGCAGTTTTCTCTGGACTAGCGGAGAGTCTGGGGAGCTGTTTTTT
CASSFLWTSGESGELFF
>TRBV7-7|-|-|TRBJ2-3
TGTGCCAGCAGCTTGGGTGGGGGAGCGAGGACGCAGTATTTT
CASSLGGGARTQYF
>TRBV20-1|-|-|TRBJ2-7
TGCAGTGCTAGTGGTCCCCGCAGTACCTCCGAGCAGTACTTC
CSASGPRSTSEQYF